Below are 17 T cell receptor beta chains sequenced from a single sample in a study of blood T cell repertoires in COVID-19. Sequenced by immunoSEQ multiplex PCR; TCRdb stores in-frame clones only, minus some. The data show tens of thousands of clones, around 86% seen once. Sequenced: peripheral blood. The receptors come from a human donor in a cohort sampled during active COVID-19.

In this sample, this clone turned up a few times. The CDR3 bases are TGTGCCAGCAGTGAACGTGGGGGCAAAAAGCCCCAGCATTTT. Amino acid sequence: CASSERGGKKPQHF. V usage is TRBV6-1 and J usage is TRBJ1-5; a possible D gene is TRBD1 (6 bases). The CDR3 is made up of 14 amino acids. The germline gives CDR1 MNHNS, CDR2 SASEGT. V lost 2 bases and J 8 bases, leaving 13 bases between the germline ends.

This chain links TRBV27 with TRBJ1-5; 10 bases match TRBD1. Germline loops: CDR1 MNHEY, CDR2 SMNVEV (reference sequence). J lost 7 bases, V lost 5 bases, and 11 bases had no gene match. The CDR3 totals 16 residues. The CDR3: CASSPAAGQGWQPQHF. CDR3 DNA: TGTGCCAGCAGTCCTGCCGCGGGACAGGGGTGGCAGCCCCAGCATTTT.

The V call is TRBV27, the J call TRBJ2-3; 11 bases line up with TRBD2. CDR1 and CDR2 (germline): MNHEY, SMNVEV (reference sequence). The CDR3 length is 17 residues. V lost 6 bases to trimming and J lost 0 bases; unmatched junction nucleotides: 8. CDR3 residues: CASSISGRGSSTDTQYF. CDR3 DNA sequence: TGTGCCAGCAGCATTAGCGGGAGGGGATCTAGCACAGATACGCAGTATTTT.

This chain uses TRBV7-3 with TRBJ2-3; 8 bases are shared with TRBD2. Germline V gene lookup returns CDR1 SGHTA and CDR2 FQGTGA. The CDR3 has 17 residues. After removal of 1 base from V and 5 bases from J, the junction contained 11 bases not matched to a gene. As DNA, the CDR3 is TGTGCCAGCAGCTTAAACAGCGGGAGATTAAGGGGAGATACGCAGTATTTT. Its translation: CASSLNSGRLRGDTQYF.

The chain is built from TRBV11-2 and TRBJ2-4, with TRBD1 identical over 7 bases. The V and J ends lost 5 bases and 10 bases, in that order; junction bases with no gene match: 5. The CDR3 contains 12 residues. Germline V gene sequence: CDR1 SGHAT, CDR2 FQNNGV. CDR3 coding DNA: TGTGCCAGCAGCATACAGGGGAGTATTCAGTACTTC. Encoded protein: CASSIQGSIQYF.

This chain uses TRBV27 with TRBJ1-1; 7 positions agree with TRBD1. There are 14 residues in the CDR3. Looked up from germline, CDR1 is MNHEY and CDR2 is SMNVEV (reference sequence). The V and J ends lost 6 bases and 0 bases, in that order; junction bases with no gene match: 4. CDR3 sequence (DNA): TGTGCCAGCAGCACCGGGACAGTGAACACTGAAGCTTTCTTT. It specifies CASSTGTVNTEAFF.

This clone has a single count. The chain uses TRBV2 and TRBJ2-3; 10 bases line up with TRBD1. Germline V gives CDR1 SNHLY, CDR2 FYNNEI. Losses at the gene ends were 3 bases for V and 4 bases for J; bases not matched to a gene: 7. The CDR3 has 16 residues. The CDR3 here is CASSDGWDRGADTQYF. Written as DNA, the CDR3 is TGTGCCAGCAGTGACGGTTGGGACAGGGGTGCAGATACGCAGTATTTT.

This chain connects TRBV2 to TRBJ2-4; D may be TRBD1 (6 bases). Trimming removed 0 bases from V and 8 bases from J, with 14 bases in between. The germline CDR1 and CDR2 sequences are SNHLY and FYNNEI. CDR3 length: 15 residues. This CDR3 reads CASSEAGAGMDIQYF. Written as DNA, the CDR3 is TGTGCCAGCAGTGAAGCGGGGGCTGGAATGGACATTCAGTACTTC.

This clone has only one observation. The chain links TRBV5-8 to TRBJ1-2; the match to TRBD1 covers 8 bases. Germline V gene lookup returns CDR1 SGHTS and CDR2 YDEGEE. J was trimmed by 2 bases and V by 3 bases; bases with no gene match: 3. This CDR3 spans 14 amino acids. The chain's CDR3 is CASSSDRGNYGYTF. The CDR3 DNA sequence: TGTGCCAGCAGCTCCGACAGGGGAAACTATGGCTACACCTTC.

The chain links TRBV7-9 to TRBJ2-1; D perhaps matches TRBD2 (5 bases). This CDR3 region has 12 residues. Germline CDR1 and CDR2: SEHNR and FQNEAQ (reference sequence). V lost 1 base to trimming and J lost 12 bases, with 10 bases between them. Here the CDR3 DNA reads TGTGCCAGCAGCTTAGGTGTTGGAGGGCAGTTCTTC. Protein: CASSLGVGGQFF.

The table lists this clone with a few counts. CDR3 sequence (DNA): TGTGCCAGTAGTACCAGTAACAGGGGCGCTGAAGCTTTCTTT. This codes for CASSTSNRGAEAFF. The gene calls are TRBV19 and TRBJ1-1; 7 bases are shared with TRBD1. Per germline, CDR1 LNHDA and CDR2 SQIVND (reference sequence). Trimming at V came to 4 bases and at J to 6 bases, leaving 8 bases not matched to a gene. The CDR3 extends over 14 amino acids.

V usage is TRBV18 and J usage is TRBJ1-2; 9 bases match TRBD1. The length of the CDR3 is 14 residues. Losses at the gene ends were 1 base for V and 6 bases for J; bases not matched to a gene: 3. The germline V gene has CDR1 KGHSH and CDR2 LQKENI. CDR3 DNA sequence: TGTGCCAGCTCACCACGGGACAGGGCCCATGGCTACACCTTC. Protein product: CASSPRDRAHGYTF.

The V call is TRBV11-2, the J call TRBJ2-5; D might be TRBD2 (6 bases). The germline CDR1 and CDR2 sequences are SGHAT and FQNNGV. Trimming removed 0 bases at V and 5 bases at J, with 7 bases between. The CDR3 extends over 13 amino acids. The CDR3 protein is CASSLDTSETQYF. CDR3 bases: TGTGCCAGCAGCTTAGATACTAGCGAGACCCAGTACTTC.

This clone has only a few counts. This rearrangement joins TRBV30 to TRBJ2-5; 7 bases line up with TRBD1. Trimming at V came to 0 bases and at J to 5 bases, leaving 9 bases not matched to a gene. Germline CDR1 GTSNPN, CDR2 SVGIG (reference sequence). CDR3 length equals 15 residues. CDR3 amino acids: CAWSVGQAVGETQYF. The CDR3 bases are TGTGCCTGGAGTGTAGGACAGGCAGTAGGGGAGACCCAGTACTTC.

Comments on this clone: At the DNA level, this CDR3 is encoded by other sequences in the same sample as well. The rearrangement links TRBV19 to TRBJ2-1; D may be TRBD1 (5 bases). CDR3 length equals 15 residues. V lost 3 bases, J lost 7 bases, and 16 bases lay in between. CDR1 and CDR2 (germline): LNHDA, SQIVND (reference sequence). The CDR3 loop reads CASSIQGQGWNEQFF. The DNA of the CDR3 is TGTGCCAGTAGTATCCAAGGGCAGGGTTGGAATGAGCAGTTCTTC.

The chain has TRBV28 and TRBJ2-3; 7 bases are shared with TRBD2. The germline CDR1 and CDR2 sequences are MDHEN and SYDVKM. The CDR3 runs to 15 residues. V lost 5 bases and J lost 6; bases outside the gene matches: 11. CDR3 sequence: CASSLPLAVRDTQYF. CDR3 sequence (DNA): TGTGCCAGCAGTCTTCCCCTAGCGGTTCGGGATACGCAGTATTTT.

The V call is TRBV15, the J call TRBJ2-1, with 10 bases identical to TRBD2. V lost 2 bases to trimming and J lost 9 bases; unmatched junction nucleotides: 4. CDR1 LNHNV and CDR2 YYDKDF come from the germline V gene (reference sequence). The CDR3 has 14 amino acids. As DNA, the CDR3 is TGTGCCACCAGCAGACTAGCGGGAGTGGGTGAGCAGTTCTTC. Translating gives CATSRLAGVGEQFF.